The clone carrying this T cell receptor (beta chain) was seen just once. This entry comes from a study of T cell responses to AZD1222 COVID-19 vaccine. Generated by immunoSEQ multiplex PCR, the TCRdb table keeps only in-frame clones and is missing some. The data contain 120,000 or so clones, approximately 90% of them singletons. This TCR came from an adult who received the AZD1222 COVID-19 vaccine. Here the sequenced sample was peripheral blood, taken 28 days after the second AZD1222 dose.

CDR3 DNA sequence: TGTGCCTGGAGTGTCGACAAGCGCCCGTATTTT. Encoded protein: CAWSVDKRPYF. The chain is built from TRBV30 and TRBJ1-3; D is uncertain. The V end lost 0 bases, the J end lost 16 bases, and 13 bases lay between the germline ends. The CDR3 loop spans 11 amino acids. Germline CDR1 is GTSNPN and CDR2 is SVGIG (reference sequence).